This T cell receptor beta chain was sequenced during a study of blood T cell repertoires in COVID-19. Study details: Donors in the United States, Italy and Spain gave samples during acute or convalescent COVID-19. T cells, B-cell-depleted T cells, or PBMCs provided the cDNA or gDNA that served as material.

Authors' processing steps: By means of reference gene primer amplification, nucleated cell counts were estimated. TCRdb's table, derived via immunoSEQ multiplex PCR, lists solely in-frame clones and lacks some. For V, J and clone size, that table is used; D and trimming come from the DNA. The sample lists about 69,000 clones, approximately 80% seen once, with almost 10% in the top ten. Germline V gene sequence: CDR1 SGHAT, CDR2 FQNNGV. After removal of 5 bases from V and 4 bases from J, the junction contained 4 bases not matched to a gene. The CDR3 sequence is 14 residues long. The sample taken for sequencing was peripheral blood. The rearrangement uses TRBV11-2 and TRBJ1-2; 10 nucleotides agree with TRBD1. The TCR comes from an elderly woman with acute or convalescent COVID-19. Here the CDR3 reads CASSPDRGTYGYTF. In DNA form, the CDR3 reads TGTGCCAGCAGCCCGGACAGGGGGACCTATGGCTACACCTTC.